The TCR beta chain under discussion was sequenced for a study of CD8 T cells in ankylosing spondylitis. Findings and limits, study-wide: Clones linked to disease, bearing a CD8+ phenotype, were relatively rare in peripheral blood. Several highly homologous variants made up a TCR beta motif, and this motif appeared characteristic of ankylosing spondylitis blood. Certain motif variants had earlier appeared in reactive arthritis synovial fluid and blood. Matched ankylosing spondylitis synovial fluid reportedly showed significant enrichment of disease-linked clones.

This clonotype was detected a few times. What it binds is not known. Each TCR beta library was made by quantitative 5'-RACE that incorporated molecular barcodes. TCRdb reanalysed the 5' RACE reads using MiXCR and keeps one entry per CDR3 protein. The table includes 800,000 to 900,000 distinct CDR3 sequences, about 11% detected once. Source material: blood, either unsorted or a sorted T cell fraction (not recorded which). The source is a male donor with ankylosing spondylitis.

The CDR3 loop reads CASSLVDRLNTEAFF. The CDR3 DNA reads TGTGCCAGCAGCTTAGTGGACAGATTGAACACTGAAGCTTTCTTT. This chain uses TRBV7-2 with TRBJ1-1; D possibly corresponds to TRBD1 (6 bases). There are 15 residues in the CDR3. Per the germline V gene, CDR1 is SGHTA and CDR2 is FQGNSA. V lost 1 base, J lost 0 bases, and 9 bases lay in between.